These 18 T cell receptor beta chains were sequenced from one sample in a study of long-term antiretroviral therapy in people with HIV (dated by TCRdb to about 2022). The immunoSEQ hsTCRB v3.0 assay was used at survey level resolution to sequence the TRB variable region. In its TCRdb copy, this immuneACCESS table keeps in-frame sequences only and misses some clones. Where compared with another copy, unresolved V genes explain less than half of these, and the others have no known cause. The sample yields 20,000 to 25,000 clones; roughly 80% were counted once. The top ten constitute 4.5% to 6.5% of the sample. Sequenced here: unsorted PBMCs, sampled 0.2 years after starting antiretroviral therapy. Source of these receptors: a woman aged 25 to 45 with HIV.

This clone was seen more than once but under ten times. The V gene is TRBV11-3, the J gene TRBJ1-6; D gene ambiguous. Germline V gene data show CDR1 as SGHNT and CDR2 as YENEEA. CDR3 length equals 14 residues. The ends were cut back, 5 bases at V and 9 bases at J, with 14 bases in the middle. CDR3 sequence: CASSPGIGGSPLHF. For the CDR3, the DNA is TGTGCCAGCAGCCCTGGGATCGGCGGTTCACCCCTCCACTTT.

This clone was seen more than once but under ten times. The chain carries TRBV11-2 and TRBJ2-7; D is uncertain. Trimming cost V 0 bases and J 6 bases, with 6 bases left between them. The CDR3 consists of 12 residues. Germline V gene lookup returns CDR1 SGHAT and CDR2 FQNNGV. The CDR3 sequence is CASSLEYGEQYV. CDR3 nucleotide sequence: TGTGCCAGCAGCTTAGAGTACGGCGAGCAGTACGTC.

The chain is built from TRBV6-6 and TRBJ2-2; possible D gene TRBD2, 6 bases. Trimming cost V 1 base and J 8 bases, with 17 bases left between them. This CDR3 has 16 residues. Germline V gives CDR1 MNHNY, CDR2 SVGAGI (reference sequence). The CDR3 reads CASSYYGAGTGGELFF. The DNA of the CDR3 is TGTGCCAGCAGTTACTATGGGGCGGGAACGGGTGGGGAGCTGTTTTTT.

Only a few counts were recorded for this clone. The chain carries TRBV7-8 and TRBJ2-7; D is possibly TRBD1 (5 bases). Per germline, CDR1 SGHVS and CDR2 FQNEAQ. V lost 3 bases and J lost 3, with 12 bases in between. This CDR3 contains 14 residues. DNA for the CDR3: TGTGCCAGCAGCTTGGGGCCGACAGTCTACGAGCAGTACTTC. Its protein product is CASSLGPTVYEQYF.

The V call is TRBV6-1, the J call TRBJ2-3; D is perhaps TRBD1 (6 bases). V lost 3 bases and J lost 4, with 17 bases in between. Germline CDR1 MNHNS, CDR2 SASEGT. The CDR3 runs to 16 residues. CDR3 coding DNA: TGTGCCAGCAGTGAGCAACTTGCAGGGGTGCCAGATACGCAGTATTTT. It translates to CASSEQLAGVPDTQYF.

The CDR3 bases are TGTGCCAGCAGACGAAGGGGGGGGATGGCAGATACGCAGTATTTT. This sequence encodes CASRRRGGMADTQYF. The chain employs TRBV11-2 and TRBJ2-3; perhaps TRBD2 as D (7 bases). The CDR3 length is 15 residues. Per germline, CDR1 SGHAT and CDR2 FQNNGV. V was clipped by 6 bases and J by 4 bases, with 17 bases between them.

In DNA, the CDR3 is TGCAGCGTGGCTAGATCCAACACTGAAGCTTTCTTT. It codes for CSVARSNTEAFF. The chain combines TRBV29-1 with TRBJ1-1; D unclear. CDR1 SQVTM and CDR2 ANQGSEA come from the germline V gene. The CDR3 length is 12 residues. Deletions cut 6 bases from V and 2 bases from J, with 10 bases between. The variable domain in full, completed from reference TRBV29-1 and TRBJ1-1, reads SAVISQKPSRDICQRGTSLTIQCQVDSQVTMMFWYRQQPGQSLTLIATANQGSEATYESGFVIDKFPISRPNLTFSTLTVSNMSPEDSSIYLCSVARSNTEAFFGQGTRLTVV.

J is TRBJ2-7 and V is TRBV9; tentatively, D is TRBD1 (5 bases). The V gene's germline CDR1 is SGDLS and CDR2 YYNGEE. The V end was cut by 0 bases, the J end by 7 bases, with 11 bases between. The CDR3 spans 13 residues. Here the CDR3 reads CASSVEPRGEQYF. The CDR3, as DNA: TGTGCCAGCAGCGTAGAACCAAGGGGAGAGCAGTACTTC.

The J gene is TRBJ1-2, the V gene TRBV10-2, with a possible D match to TRBD1 (6 bases). The CDR3 runs 14 residues. Germline lookup yields CDR1 WSHSY and CDR2 SAAADI. V lost 0 bases and J lost 8, with 13 bases in between. CDR3 DNA sequence: TGCGCCAGCAGTGAGTCAACAGGGCCGCGGGGCTACACCTTC. Translating it yields CASSESTGPRGYTF.

This chain links TRBV6-1 with TRBJ1-2; 7 nucleotides match TRBD1. J gave up 8 bases and V 7 bases, and 10 bases lay outside the gene matches. This CDR3 is built from 13 residues. CDR1 MNHNS and CDR2 SASEGT come from the germline V gene. DNA of the CDR3: TGTGCCAGCATCCTTACAGGGGCGAACGGCTACACCTTC. This codes for CASILTGANGYTF.

V usage is TRBV4-2 and J usage is TRBJ2-2; 12 bases map to TRBD1. Looked up from germline, CDR1 is LGHNA and CDR2 is YNFKEQ. The CDR3 runs to 17 residues. V was clipped by 0 bases and J by 7 bases; unmatched bases: 6. CDR3 residues: CASSQDMGQGANGELFF. The CDR3 coding sequence is TGTGCCAGCAGCCAAGATATGGGACAGGGGGCAAACGGGGAGCTGTTTTTT.

V usage is TRBV9 and J usage is TRBJ1-3, with TRBD1 identical over 7 bases. J was trimmed by 3 bases and V by 3 bases; bases with no gene match: 6. The germline V gene has CDR1 SGDLS and CDR2 YYNGEE. The CDR3 has 15 amino acids. CDR3 loop: CASSDRGSSGNTIYF. DNA of the CDR3: TGTGCCAGCAGCGACAGGGGATCTAGTGGAAACACCATATATTTT.

J is TRBJ2-5 and V is TRBV30, with 7 bases aligning to TRBD2. Per the germline V gene, CDR1 is GTSNPN and CDR2 is SVGIG (reference sequence). V was clipped by 3 bases and J by 4 bases; unmatched bases: 14. The CDR3 is 16 amino acids. The CDR3 nucleotides read TGTGCCTGGAGCGGACTAGAAGAACCCCGGATAGAGACCCAGTACTTC. It codes for CAWSGLEEPRIETQYF.

The rearrangement joins TRBV4-1 to TRBJ1-5, with 7 bases that match TRBD1. CDR1 and CDR2 from the germline V gene are MGHRA and YSYEKL. Losses at the gene ends were 4 bases for V and 3 bases for J; bases not matched to a gene: 6. The CDR3 totals 15 residues. The DNA of the CDR3 is TGCGCCAGCAGCCTTCGACAGGGCCCCAATCAGCCCCAGCATTTT. Translated, it gives CASSLRQGPNQPQHF.

The rearrangement joins TRBV6-1 to TRBJ2-3, with 8 bases aligning to TRBD1. V was clipped by 1 base and J by 2 bases; unmatched bases: 2. Germline lookup yields CDR1 MNHNS and CDR2 SASEGT. This CDR3 comprises 15 residues. The CDR3 is CASSEDRGITDTQYF. CDR3 DNA sequence: TGTGCCAGCAGTGAAGACAGGGGGATCACAGATACGCAGTATTTT.

V and J are TRBV10-2 and TRBJ1-6; TRBD1 matches at 9 bases. J gave up 6 bases and V 5 bases, and 8 bases lay outside the gene matches. CDR3 length equals 16 residues. CDR1 and CDR2 from the germline V gene are WSHSY and SAAADI. CDR3 sequence (DNA): TGCGCCAGCAGTCGGGGGACAGGGTCCGGTAATTCACCCCTCCACTTT. As protein: CASSRGTGSGNSPLHF.

This sequence joins TRBV9 and TRBJ1-3; D not resolved. Germline lookup yields CDR1 SGDLS and CDR2 YYNGEE. This CDR3 region has 14 residues. V gave up 3 bases and J gave up 0 bases, with 7 bases separating them. The CDR3 region has the DNA TGTGCCAGCAGCGGGTACAGCTCTGGAAACACCATATATTTT. Residues: CASSGYSSGNTIYF.

The V gene is TRBV2, the J gene TRBJ1-1; no firm D call. This CDR3 is 15 amino acids long. Germline CDR1 and CDR2: SNHLY and FYNNEI. The germline V and J ends were trimmed by 3 bases and 1 base, with 12 bases remaining between them. The CDR3 sequence is CASSDVRHENTEAFF. CDR3 nucleotides: TGTGCCAGCAGTGACGTGAGACACGAGAACACTGAAGCTTTCTTT.